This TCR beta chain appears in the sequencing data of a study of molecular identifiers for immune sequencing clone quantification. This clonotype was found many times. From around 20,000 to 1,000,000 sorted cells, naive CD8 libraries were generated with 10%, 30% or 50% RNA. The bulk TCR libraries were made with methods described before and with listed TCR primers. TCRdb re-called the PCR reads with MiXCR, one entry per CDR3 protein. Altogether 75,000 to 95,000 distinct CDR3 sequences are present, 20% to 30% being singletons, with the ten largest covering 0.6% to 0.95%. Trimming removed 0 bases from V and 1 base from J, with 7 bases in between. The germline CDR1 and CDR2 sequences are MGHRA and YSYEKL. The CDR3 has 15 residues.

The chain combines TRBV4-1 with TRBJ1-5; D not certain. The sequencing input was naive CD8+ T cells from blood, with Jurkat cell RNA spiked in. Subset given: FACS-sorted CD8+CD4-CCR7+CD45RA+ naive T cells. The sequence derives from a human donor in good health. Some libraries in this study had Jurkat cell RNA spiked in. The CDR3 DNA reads TGCGCCAGCAGCCAAGATCAATCGAGCAATCAGCCCCAGCATTTT. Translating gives CASSQDQSSNQPQHF.